These 15 T cell receptor beta chains share one sample of origin, sequenced in a study of cytomegalovirus exposure and HLA in healthy donors. This PCR relied on a set of 60 Vbeta primers and 13 Jbeta primers. Measured with immunoSEQ multiplex PCR; TCRdb has only the in-frame clones, and not every one. The data show approximately 120,000 clones, around three quarters seen once. The source material was PBMCs. The receptors come from a woman aged 60 to 75 in good health and CMV-seropositive.

J is TRBJ2-2 and V is TRBV11-2; 9 positions match TRBD1. J lost 6 bases, V lost 5 bases, and 7 bases had no gene match. Germline loops: CDR1 SGHAT, CDR2 FQNNGV. The CDR3 runs 15 residues. In nucleotides, the CDR3 is TGTGCCAGCAGCCGGGCGGGACAGGGACCCGGGGAGCTGTTTTTT. The encoded protein is CASSRAGQGPGELFF. The full variable domain, its missing parts supplied by reference TRBV11-2 and TRBJ2-2, is EAGVAQSPRYKIIEKRQSVAFWCNPISGHATLYWYQQILGQGPKLLIQFQNNGVVDDSQLPKDRFSAERLKGVDSTLKIQPAKLEDSAVYLCASSRAGQGPGELFFGEGSRLTVL.

V gene TRBV7-2 combines with J gene TRBJ1-1, with 8 bases that match TRBD1. Germline CDR1 reads SGHTA; CDR2 reads FQGNSA. CDR3 size: 15 residues. V lost 4 bases and J lost 1; bases outside the gene matches: 5. The CDR3 protein is CASSSRQGANTEAFF. Here the CDR3 DNA reads TGTGCCAGCAGCTCGCGGCAGGGGGCGAACACTGAAGCTTTCTTT.

This chain links TRBV7-2 with TRBJ1-2, with D tentatively TRBD1 (5 bases). Germline lookup yields CDR1 SGHTA and CDR2 FQGNSA. The CDR3 has 16 amino acids. Trimming took off 0 bases at V and 2 bases at J, with 13 bases between the two ends. The CDR3 region is CASSLAVGGRNYGYTF. CDR3 DNA sequence: TGTGCCAGCAGCTTAGCGGTGGGGGGACGGAACTATGGCTACACCTTC.

The chain carries TRBV4-1 and TRBJ2-3; D is unclear. Germline V lookup: CDR1 MGHRA, CDR2 YSYEKL. Trimming took 1 base from V and 1 from J, leaving 6 bases between them. CDR3 length: 14 residues. CDR3 DNA: TGCGCCAGCAGCCAAGGACTGGGCACAGATACGCAGTATTTT. It translates to CASSQGLGTDTQYF.

J is TRBJ1-2 and V is TRBV30; 7 positions agree with TRBD1. This CDR3 is 14 amino acids long. Germline assignment: CDR1 GTSNPN and CDR2 SVGIG (reference sequence). Trimming at V came to 4 bases and at J to 4 bases, leaving 9 bases not matched to a gene. The CDR3 nucleotides are TGTGCCTGGAAGCCCCGACAGGGATCCTATGGCTACACCTTC. Translated, it gives CAWKPRQGSYGYTF.

The genes are TRBV7-9 and TRBJ2-7; possible D gene TRBD1, 5 bases. The CDR3 consists of 15 residues. V lost 2 bases, J lost 5 bases, and 16 bases lay in between. Germline CDR1 SEHNR, CDR2 FQNEAQ (reference sequence). As DNA, the CDR3 is TGTGCCAGCAGCTTAATGGACACCCCTTTGGACGAGCAGTACTTC. Translation gives CASSLMDTPLDEQYF. Based on the CDR3 plus reference TRBV7-9 and TRBJ2-7, the full variable domain is DTGVSQNPRHKITKRGQNVTFRCDPISEHNRLYWYRQTLGQGPEFLTYFQNEAQLEKSRLLSDRFSAERPKGSFSTLEIQRTEQGDSAMYLCASSLMDTPLDEQYFGPGTRLTVT.

V gene TRBV14 combines with J gene TRBJ1-2; 8 nucleotides line up with TRBD1. The J segment lost 6 bases and the V segment lost 1 base, leaving 1 base of the junction unmatched. There are 13 residues in the CDR3. Germline V gene lookup returns CDR1 SGHDN and CDR2 FVKESK. Here the CDR3 DNA reads TGTGCCAGCAGCCAAGTGACAGGGGATGGCTACACCTTC. Translating it yields CASSQVTGDGYTF. Combining the CDR3 with reference TRBV14 and TRBJ1-2 gives the whole variable domain EAGVTQFPSHSVIEKGQTVTLRCDPISGHDNLYWYRRVMGKEIKFLLHFVKESKQDESGMPNNRFLAERTGGTYSTLKVQPAELEDSGVYFCASSQVTGDGYTFGSGTRLTVV.

This clone was counted a few times. V gene TRBV7-2 combines with J gene TRBJ1-2; D may be TRBD1 (6 bases). V gave up 6 bases and J gave up 6 bases, with 14 bases separating them. The CDR3 has 13 residues. Looked up from germline, CDR1 is SGHTA and CDR2 is FQGNSA. The CDR3 spells CASRDRMEDGYTF. In nucleotides, the CDR3 is TGTGCCAGCAGAGACAGGATGGAGGATGGCTACACCTTC.

This clone was detected only a few times. The chain uses TRBV7-2 and TRBJ2-3, with a possible D match to TRBD2 (6 bases). Germline V gene lookup returns CDR1 SGHTA and CDR2 FQGNSA. The CDR3 spans 15 residues. Trimming shortened V by 1 base and J by 3 bases, and 11 bases separated the two germline ends. CDR3 loop: CASSLGWLATDTQYF. CDR3 nucleotides: TGTGCCAGCAGCTTAGGCTGGCTAGCGACAGATACGCAGTATTTT.

The chain links TRBV7-9 to TRBJ1-1; 8 nucleotides match TRBD1. This CDR3 has 15 amino acids. J was trimmed by 4 bases and V by 3 bases; bases with no gene match: 7. CDR1 SEHNR and CDR2 FQNEAQ come from the germline V gene (reference sequence). CDR3 sequence: CASSFPGQGGTEAFF. DNA of the CDR3: TGTGCCAGCAGCTTTCCTGGACAGGGAGGCACTGAAGCTTTCTTT.

The V call is TRBV30, the J call TRBJ1-2; D might be TRBD1 (6 bases). The ends were cut back, 2 bases at V and 7 bases at J, with 11 bases in the middle. The CDR3 consists of 12 residues. Germline CDR1 reads GTSNPN; CDR2 reads SVGIG (reference sequence). The CDR3 DNA sequence: TGTGCCTGGAGTAGTGGCAGGGGTGGCTACACCTTC. It encodes CAWSSGRGGYTF.

This rearrangement joins TRBV27 to TRBJ2-3, with D hard to call. Germline CDR1 is MNHEY and CDR2 is SMNVEV (reference sequence). Trimming left V 0 bases short and J 2 bases short, with 6 bases between. The CDR3 consists of 14 residues. The CDR3 DNA sequence: TGTGCCAGCAGTTTATCTTCTCCCACAGATACGCAGTATTTT. This gives the protein CASSLSSPTDTQYF.

This clone has just a few counts. This chain joins TRBV6-1 and TRBJ2-6; D gene uncertain. Trimming stripped 6 bases from V and 0 bases from J, with 9 bases between. The CDR3 length is 15 residues. In germline, CDR1 is MNHNS, CDR2 SASEGT. The CDR3 loop reads CASRGATSGANVLTF. In DNA, the CDR3 is TGTGCCAGCAGGGGCGCTACCTCTGGGGCCAACGTCCTGACTTTC.

This clone was recorded a few times. The V gene is TRBV4-3, the J gene TRBJ2-3; 9 bases agree with TRBD2. The CDR3 extends over 16 amino acids. Germline V gene sequence: CDR1 LGHNA, CDR2 YSLEER. J lost 4 bases, V lost 3 bases, and 8 bases had no gene match. The CDR3 bases are TGCGCCAGCAGCCAGTCCGGGGCGGGAGGGCCAGATACGCAGTATTTT. The encoded protein is CASSQSGAGGPDTQYF.

The chain is built from TRBV6-1 and TRBJ1-2; 9 bases line up with TRBD1. V trimming: 9 bases; J trimming: 7 bases; junction bases outside the gene matches: 15. CDR1 is MNHNS, CDR2 SASEGT, per germline. The CDR3 consists of 15 residues. This chain's CDR3 is CARIPGITGGGGYTF. The CDR3 coding sequence is TGTGCCAGGATCCCAGGAATCACAGGGGGCGGTGGCTACACCTTC.